There are many counts of the clone carrying this T cell receptor (beta chain). The data originate from a study of CD8 T cells in ankylosing spondylitis. TCRdb re-called the 5' RACE reads with MiXCR, one entry per CDR3 protein. The sample lists approximately 190,000 distinct CDR3 sequences; about an eighth were seen once. The ends were cut back, 2 bases at V and 0 bases at J, with 7 bases in the middle. This CDR3 has 14 residues. This TCR derives from a female donor with ankylosing spondylitis or in good health (not recorded which). The sequenced sample consisted of blood, either unsorted or a sorted T cell fraction (not recorded which). The gene calls are TRBV12-3 or TRBV12-4 and TRBJ1-1, with unresolved D. Written as DNA, the CDR3 is TGTGCCAGCAGTTTAAGAGTTATGAACACTGAAGCTTTCTTT. Translating it yields CASSLRVMNTEAFF.